The next 6 T cell receptor beta chains were all read from a single sample in a study of blood T cell repertoires in COVID-19. Sequencing was performed with immunoSEQ multiplex PCR; in TCRdb, only in-frame clones are kept and a portion is missing. The table includes over 200,000 clones, more than 75% detected once. What was sequenced was peripheral blood. Every receptor here comes from a man aged 35 to 55 with active or convalescent COVID-19.

The J gene is TRBJ2-1, the V gene TRBV3-1 (or the pseudogene TRBV3-2); TRBD2 might be the D (7 bases). From germline, CDR1 is LGHDT and CDR2 YNNKEL (reference sequence). CDR3 length equals 13 residues. Between the trimmed V and J ends, which lost 2 bases and 15 bases, there was a span of 17 bases. Written as DNA, the CDR3 is TGTGCCAGCAGCCAAACCAGGGGCGGGAGAAGGTTCTTC. Protein sequence: CASSQTRGGRRFF.

The V and J genes are TRBV11-2 and TRBJ2-7; 7 bases agree with TRBD1. The CDR3 runs 16 residues. Trimming removed 5 bases from V and 2 bases from J; junction bases left unmatched: 12. Germline V lookup: CDR1 SGHAT, CDR2 FQNNGV. CDR3 bases: TGTGCCAGCAGCACTAAAGTCTCGGGACAGACCTACGAGCAGTACTTC. Amino acids: CASSTKVSGQTYEQYF.

The gene calls are TRBV27 and TRBJ2-1; TRBD2 is a possible D gene (6 bases). The CDR3 runs to 17 residues. Germline CDR1 is MNHEY and CDR2 is SMNVEV (reference sequence). The V gene lost 7 bases and the J gene lost 0 bases, with 19 bases spanning the gap. CDR3 region: CASTGRLNPSSYNEQFF. The CDR3 DNA reads as TGTGCCAGCACCGGGAGATTGAACCCGAGCTCCTACAATGAGCAGTTCTTC.

V usage is TRBV3-1 (or the pseudogene TRBV3-2) and J usage is TRBJ2-7; 8 positions match TRBD1. Per the germline V gene, CDR1 is LGHDT and CDR2 is YNNKEL (reference sequence). Germline trimming cut 0 bases from V and 3 bases from J; bases unmatched to any gene: 7. The CDR3 contains 16 residues. This CDR3 reads CASSQDRVTGVYEQYF. The CDR3 nucleotides read TGTGCCAGCAGCCAAGATCGAGTGACAGGGGTCTACGAGCAGTACTTC.

The rearrangement uses TRBV29-1 and TRBJ2-7, with D perhaps TRBD1 (6 bases). Trimming cost V 4 bases and J 1 base, with 11 bases left between them. This CDR3 comprises 13 residues. Germline-derived CDR1 and CDR2 are SQVTM and ANQGSEA. Written as DNA, the CDR3 is TGCAGCGTTGGGACAGTAGTGTCCTACGAGCAGTACTTC. Encoded protein: CSVGTVVSYEQYF.

This clone was seen more than once but under ten times. The chain has TRBV30 and TRBJ2-7; 9 bases line up with TRBD2. The CDR3 length is 16 residues. V was clipped by 2 bases and J by 2 bases; unmatched bases: 10. Germline V gives CDR1 GTSNPN, CDR2 SVGIG (reference sequence). The CDR3 bases are TGTGCCTGGAGTACCTTGAAGGGCGGGAGGGCCTACGAGCAGTACTTC. Its protein product is CAWSTLKGGRAYEQYF.